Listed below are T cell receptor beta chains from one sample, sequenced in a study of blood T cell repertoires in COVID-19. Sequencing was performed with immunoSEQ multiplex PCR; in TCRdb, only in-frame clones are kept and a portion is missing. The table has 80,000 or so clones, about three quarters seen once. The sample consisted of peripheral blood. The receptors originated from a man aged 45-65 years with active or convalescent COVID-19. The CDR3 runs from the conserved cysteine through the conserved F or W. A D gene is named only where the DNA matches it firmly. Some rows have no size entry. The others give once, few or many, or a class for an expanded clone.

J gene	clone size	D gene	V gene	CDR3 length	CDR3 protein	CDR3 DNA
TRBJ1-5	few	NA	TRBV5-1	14	CASSLGQEGQPQHF	TGCGCCAGCAGCTTGGGACAGGAAGGGCAGCCCCAGCATTTT
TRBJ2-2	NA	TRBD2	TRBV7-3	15	CASSFTRGEPGELFF	TGTGCCAGCAGCTTCACGCGGGGGGAGCCCGGGGAGCTGTTTTTT
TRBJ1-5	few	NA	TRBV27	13	CASSLEGGQPQHF	TGTGCCAGCAGTTTGGAGGGCGGACAGCCCCAGCATTTT
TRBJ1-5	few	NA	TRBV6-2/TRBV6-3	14	CASSPEPDRGPQHF	TGTGCCAGCAGTCCGGAGCCAGATCGGGGGCCCCAGCATTTT
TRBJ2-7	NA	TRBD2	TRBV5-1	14	CASSPRGGAYEQYF	TGCGCCAGCAGCCCCCGGGGGGGGGCCTACGAGCAGTACTTC
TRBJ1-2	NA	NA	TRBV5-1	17	CASSLARPDRLVYGYTF	TGCGCCAGCAGCTTGGCCCGCCCCGACAGGCTGGTATATGGCTACACCTTC
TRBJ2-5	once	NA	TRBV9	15	CASNKIGATQETQYF	TGTGCCAGCAACAAAATTGGGGCAACACAAGAGACCCAGTACTTC
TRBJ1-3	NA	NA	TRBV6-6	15	CASSRSRESGNTIYF	TGTGCCAGCAGTCGATCAAGGGAGTCTGGAAACACCATATATTTT
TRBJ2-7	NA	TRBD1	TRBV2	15	CASSDSGTGRHEQYF	TGTGCCAGCAGTGATTCCGGGACAGGGCGTCATGAGCAGTACTTC
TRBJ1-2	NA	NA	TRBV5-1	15	CASSLNPTELNGYTF	TGCGCCAGCAGCTTAAATCCGACAGAGCTGAATGGCTACACCTTC
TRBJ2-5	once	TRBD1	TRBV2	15	CASSSLGQGKETQYF	TGTGCCAGCAGCTCTCTGGGACAGGGGAAAGAGACCCAGTACTTC
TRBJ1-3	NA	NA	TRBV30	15	CAWTDIALGGNTIYF	TGTGCCTGGACGGACATAGCCTTAGGAGGAAACACCATATATTTT
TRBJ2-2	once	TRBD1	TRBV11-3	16	CASSLDAGGGTGELFF	TGTGCCAGCAGCTTAGATGCAGGGGGCGGCACCGGGGAGCTGTTTTTT
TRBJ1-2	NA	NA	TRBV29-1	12	CSVVATNYGYTF	TGCAGCGTTGTCGCGACTAACTATGGCTACACCTTC
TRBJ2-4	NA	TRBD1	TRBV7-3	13	CASSSGQGNIQYF	TGTGCCAGCAGCTCCGGACAGGGAAACATTCAGTACTTC
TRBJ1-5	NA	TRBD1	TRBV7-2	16	CASSLAATGTGQPQHF	TGTGCCAGCAGCTTAGCGGCGACAGGGACAGGTCAGCCCCAGCATTTT
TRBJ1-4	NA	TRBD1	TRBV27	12	CASSSTGGGLFF	TGTGCCAGCAGTTCCACAGGGGGAGGACTGTTTTTT
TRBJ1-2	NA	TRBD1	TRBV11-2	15	CASSLDRNRGYGYTF	TGTGCCAGCAGCTTAGATCGGAACAGGGGGTATGGCTACACCTTC
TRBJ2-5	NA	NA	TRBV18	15	CASGGAGHHGETQYF	TGTGCCAGTGGGGGAGCGGGACACCACGGAGAGACCCAGTACTTC
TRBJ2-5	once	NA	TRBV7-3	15	CASSPTPAQQETQYF	TGTGCCAGCAGCCCAACGCCTGCCCAGCAAGAGACCCAGTACTTC
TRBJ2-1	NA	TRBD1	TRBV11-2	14	CASSSPDRGHEQFF	TGTGCCAGCAGCTCACCCGACAGGGGACATGAGCAGTTCTTC
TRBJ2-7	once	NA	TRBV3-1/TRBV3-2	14	CASSQRRSSYEQYF	TGTGCCAGCAGCCAACGTAGGAGCTCCTACGAGCAGTACTTC
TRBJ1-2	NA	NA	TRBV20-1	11	CSASLGYGYTF	TGCAGTGCTAGTCTCGGTTATGGCTACACCTTC
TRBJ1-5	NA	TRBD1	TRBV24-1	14	CATQQGLGNQPQHF	TGTGCCACCCAACAGGGGTTGGGCAATCAGCCCCAGCATTTT
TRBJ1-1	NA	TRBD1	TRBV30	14	CAWSPGQGETEAFF	TGTGCCTGGAGTCCCGGACAGGGGGAAACTGAAGCTTTCTTT
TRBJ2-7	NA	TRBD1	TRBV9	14	CASSPGTGSYEQYF	TGTGCCAGCAGCCCCGGGACAGGCTCCTACGAGCAGTACTTC
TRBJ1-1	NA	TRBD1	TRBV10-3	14	CAITPQGGRAEAFF	TGTGCCATCACCCCACAGGGGGGTAGGGCTGAAGCTTTCTTT
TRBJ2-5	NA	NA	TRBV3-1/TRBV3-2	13	CASSQDLGETQYF	TGTGCCAGCAGCCAAGACCTCGGGGAGACCCAGTACTTC
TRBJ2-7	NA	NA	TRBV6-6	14	CASSYRGGGYEQYF	TGTGCCAGCAGTTACAGGGGAGGAGGCTACGAGCAGTACTTC
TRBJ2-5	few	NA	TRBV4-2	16	CASSQVYGSRTGDQYF	TGTGCCAGCAGCCAAGTTTACGGGTCAAGAACGGGGGACCAGTACTTC
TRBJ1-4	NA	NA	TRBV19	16	CASSPVESPRNEKLFF	TGTGCCAGTAGTCCTGTCGAGAGTCCACGTAATGAAAAACTGTTTTTT
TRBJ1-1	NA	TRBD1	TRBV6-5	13	CASGLDRGNEAFF	TGTGCCAGCGGGCTAGACAGGGGGAATGAAGCTTTCTTT
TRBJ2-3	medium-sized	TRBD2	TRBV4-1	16	CASSQDGGTITDTQYF	TGCGCCAGCAGCCAAGATGGGGGGACTATCACAGATACGCAGTATTTT